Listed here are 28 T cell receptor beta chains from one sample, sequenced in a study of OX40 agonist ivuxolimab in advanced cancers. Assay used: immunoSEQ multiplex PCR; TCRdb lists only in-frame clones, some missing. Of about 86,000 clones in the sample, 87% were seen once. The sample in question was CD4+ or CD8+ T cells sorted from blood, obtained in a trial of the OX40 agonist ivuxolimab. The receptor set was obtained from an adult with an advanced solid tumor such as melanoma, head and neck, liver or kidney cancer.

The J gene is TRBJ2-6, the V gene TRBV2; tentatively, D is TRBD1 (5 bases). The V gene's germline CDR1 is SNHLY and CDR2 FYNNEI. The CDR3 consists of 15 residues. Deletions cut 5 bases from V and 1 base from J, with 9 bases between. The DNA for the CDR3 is TGTGCCAGCAGTATCGACAGATCTGGGGCCAACGTCCTGACTTTC. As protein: CASSIDRSGANVLTF.

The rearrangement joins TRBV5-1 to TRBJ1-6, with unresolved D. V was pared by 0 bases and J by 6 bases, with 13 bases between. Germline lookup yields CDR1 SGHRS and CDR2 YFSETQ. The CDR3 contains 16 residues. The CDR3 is CASSLAVGLGNSPLHF. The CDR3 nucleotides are TGCGCCAGCAGCTTGGCGGTGGGGTTAGGTAATTCACCCCTCCACTTT.

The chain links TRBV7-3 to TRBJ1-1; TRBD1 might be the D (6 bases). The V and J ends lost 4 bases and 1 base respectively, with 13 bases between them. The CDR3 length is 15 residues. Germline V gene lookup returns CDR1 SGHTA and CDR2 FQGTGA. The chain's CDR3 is CASSSWTDRNTEAFF. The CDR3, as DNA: TGTGCCAGCAGCTCGTGGACAGACAGGAACACTGAAGCTTTCTTT.

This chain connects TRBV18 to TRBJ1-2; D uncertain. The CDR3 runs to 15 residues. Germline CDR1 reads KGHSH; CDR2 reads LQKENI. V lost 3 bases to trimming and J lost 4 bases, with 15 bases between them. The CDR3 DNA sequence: TGTGCCAGCTCACCGCCCGGTGGACTGCGCTATGGCTACACCTTC. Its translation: CASSPPGGLRYGYTF.

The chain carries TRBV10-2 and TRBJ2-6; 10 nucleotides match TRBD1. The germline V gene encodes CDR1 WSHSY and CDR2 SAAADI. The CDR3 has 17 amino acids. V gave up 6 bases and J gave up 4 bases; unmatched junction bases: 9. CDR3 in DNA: TGCGCCAGCAGGCTCGGGACAGGGGCATCAGGGGCCAACGTCCTGACTTTC. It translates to CASRLGTGASGANVLTF.

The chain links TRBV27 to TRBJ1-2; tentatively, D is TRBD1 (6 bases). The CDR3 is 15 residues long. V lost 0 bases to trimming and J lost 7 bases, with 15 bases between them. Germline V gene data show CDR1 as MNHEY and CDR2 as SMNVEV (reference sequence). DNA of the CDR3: TGTGCCAGCAGTTTATCGTCGAGGGGGGCGCGTGGCTACACCTTC. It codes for CASSLSSRGARGYTF.

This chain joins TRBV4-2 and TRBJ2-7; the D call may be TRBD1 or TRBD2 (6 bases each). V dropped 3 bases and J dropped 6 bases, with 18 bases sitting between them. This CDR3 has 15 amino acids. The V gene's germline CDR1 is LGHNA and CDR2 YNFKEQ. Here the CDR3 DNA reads TGTGCCAGCAGCCATGCACGGGACTTGGGGGCCGAGCAGTACTTC. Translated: CASSHARDLGAEQYF.

The CDR3 DNA sequence: TGTGCCAGCAGGGACTGGCAAAACACCGGGGAGCTGTTTTTT. The encoded protein is CASRDWQNTGELFF. The chain links TRBV11-2 to TRBJ2-2; weak D call: TRBD2 (5 bases). CDR3 length: 14 residues. Germline V gene lookup returns CDR1 SGHAT and CDR2 FQNNGV. Trimming stripped 6 bases from V and 2 bases from J, with 10 bases between.

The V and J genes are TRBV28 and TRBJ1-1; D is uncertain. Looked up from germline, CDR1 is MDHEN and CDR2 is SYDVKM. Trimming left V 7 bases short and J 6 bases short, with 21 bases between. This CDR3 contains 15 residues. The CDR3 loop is CASTSPGNPWAEAFF. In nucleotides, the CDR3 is TGTGCCAGCACCTCCCCTGGGAACCCGTGGGCTGAAGCTTTCTTT.

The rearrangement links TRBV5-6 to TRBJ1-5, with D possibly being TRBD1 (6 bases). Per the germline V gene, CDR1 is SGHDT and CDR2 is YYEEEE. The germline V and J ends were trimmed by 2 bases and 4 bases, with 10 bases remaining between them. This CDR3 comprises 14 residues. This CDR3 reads CASSLQGANQPQHF. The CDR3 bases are TGTGCCAGCAGCTTACAGGGAGCTAATCAGCCCCAGCATTTT. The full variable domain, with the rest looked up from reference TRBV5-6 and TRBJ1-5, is DAGVTQSPTHLIKTRGQQVTLRCSPKSGHDTVSWYQQALGQGPQFIFQYYEEEERQRGNFPDRFSGHQFPNYSSELNVNALLLGDSALYLCASSLQGANQPQHFGDGTRLSIL.

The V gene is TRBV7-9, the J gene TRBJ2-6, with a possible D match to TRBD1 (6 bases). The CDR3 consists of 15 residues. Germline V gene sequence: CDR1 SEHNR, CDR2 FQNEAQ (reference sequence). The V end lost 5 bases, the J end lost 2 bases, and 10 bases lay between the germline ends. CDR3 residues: CASSAGVTGANVLTF. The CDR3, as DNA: TGTGCCAGCAGCGCAGGGGTTACTGGGGCCAACGTCCTGACTTTC.

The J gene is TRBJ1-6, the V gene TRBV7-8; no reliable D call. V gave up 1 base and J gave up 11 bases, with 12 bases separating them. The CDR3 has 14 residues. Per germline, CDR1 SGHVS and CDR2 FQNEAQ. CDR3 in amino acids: CASSLEVSGTPLHF. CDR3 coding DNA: TGTGCCAGCAGCTTAGAAGTATCGGGGACACCCCTCCACTTT.

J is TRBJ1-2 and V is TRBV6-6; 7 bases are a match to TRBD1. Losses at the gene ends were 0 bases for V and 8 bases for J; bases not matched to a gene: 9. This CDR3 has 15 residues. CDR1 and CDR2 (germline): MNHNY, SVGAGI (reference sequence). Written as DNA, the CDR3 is TGTGCCAGCAGTTACTCCTACGCGGCAGGGGGAGGCTACACCTTC. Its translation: CASSYSYAAGGGYTF.

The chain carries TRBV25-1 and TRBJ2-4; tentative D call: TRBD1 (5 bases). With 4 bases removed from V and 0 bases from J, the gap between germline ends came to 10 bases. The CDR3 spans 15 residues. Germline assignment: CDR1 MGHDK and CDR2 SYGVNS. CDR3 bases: TGTGCCAGCAGTGCAACAGGTCTAGCCAAAAACATTCAGTACTTC. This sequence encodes CASSATGLAKNIQYF.

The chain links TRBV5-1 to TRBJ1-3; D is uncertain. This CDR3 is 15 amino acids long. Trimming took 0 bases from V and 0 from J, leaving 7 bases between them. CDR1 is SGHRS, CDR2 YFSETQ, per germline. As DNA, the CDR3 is TGCGCCAGCAGCTTGGATTATCTCTCTGGAAACACCATATATTTT. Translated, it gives CASSLDYLSGNTIYF.

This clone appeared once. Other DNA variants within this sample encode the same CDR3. In DNA form, the CDR3 reads TGTGCCAGCAGCCTCCAAGAGACCCAGTACTTC. This gives the protein CASSLQETQYF. The J gene is TRBJ2-5, the V gene TRBV11-2; D uncertain. V dropped 5 bases and J dropped 1 base, with 2 bases sitting between them. There are 11 residues in the CDR3. CDR1 is SGHAT, CDR2 FQNNGV, per germline.

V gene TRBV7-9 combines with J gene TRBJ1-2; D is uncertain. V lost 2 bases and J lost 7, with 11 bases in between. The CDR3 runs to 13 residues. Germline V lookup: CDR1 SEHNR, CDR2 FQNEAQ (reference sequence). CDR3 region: CASSLSGRSGYTF. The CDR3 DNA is TGTGCCAGCAGCTTAAGTGGGAGATCTGGCTACACCTTC.

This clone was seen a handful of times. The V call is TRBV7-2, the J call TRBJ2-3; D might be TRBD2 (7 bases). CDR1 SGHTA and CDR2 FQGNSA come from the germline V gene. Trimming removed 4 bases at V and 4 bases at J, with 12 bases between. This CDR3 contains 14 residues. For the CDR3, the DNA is TGTGCCAGCAGCTCTGGGGGGGGCGCAGATACGCAGTATTTT. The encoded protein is CASSSGGGADTQYF. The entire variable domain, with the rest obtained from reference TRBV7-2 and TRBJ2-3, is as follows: GAGVSQSPSNKVTEKGKDVELRCDPISGHTALYWYRQSLGQGLEFLIYFQGNSAPDKSGLPSDRFSAERTGGSVSTLTIQRTQQEDSAVYLCASSSGGGADTQYFGPGTRLTVL.

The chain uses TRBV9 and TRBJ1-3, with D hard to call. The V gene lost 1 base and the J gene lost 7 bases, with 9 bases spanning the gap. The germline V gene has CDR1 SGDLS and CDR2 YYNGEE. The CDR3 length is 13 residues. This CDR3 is CASSVLVDNTIYF. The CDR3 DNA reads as TGTGCCAGCAGCGTATTAGTTGATAACACCATATATTTT.

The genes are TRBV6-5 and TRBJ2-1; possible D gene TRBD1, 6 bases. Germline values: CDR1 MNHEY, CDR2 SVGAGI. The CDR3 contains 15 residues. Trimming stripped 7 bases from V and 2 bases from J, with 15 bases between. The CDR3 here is CASTPAGTPYNEQFF. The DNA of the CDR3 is TGTGCCAGCACCCCGGCCGGGACACCCTACAATGAGCAGTTCTTC.

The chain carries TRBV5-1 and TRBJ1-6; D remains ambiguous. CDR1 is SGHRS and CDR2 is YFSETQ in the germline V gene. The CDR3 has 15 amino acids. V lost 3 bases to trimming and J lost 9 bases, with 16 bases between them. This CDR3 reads CASSSQAADGSPLHF. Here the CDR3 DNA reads TGCGCCAGCAGCTCCCAAGCTGCTGACGGTTCACCCCTCCACTTT.

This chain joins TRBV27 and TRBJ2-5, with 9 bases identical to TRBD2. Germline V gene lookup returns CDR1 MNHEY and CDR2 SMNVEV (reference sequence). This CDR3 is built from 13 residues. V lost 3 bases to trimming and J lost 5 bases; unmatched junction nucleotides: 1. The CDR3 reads CASSLREGETQYF. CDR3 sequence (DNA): TGTGCCAGCAGTTTGCGGGAGGGGGAGACCCAGTACTTC.

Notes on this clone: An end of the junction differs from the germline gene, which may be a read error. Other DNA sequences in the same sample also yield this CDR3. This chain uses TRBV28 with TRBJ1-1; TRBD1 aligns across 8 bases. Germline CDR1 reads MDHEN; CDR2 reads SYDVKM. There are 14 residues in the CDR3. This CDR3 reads CASSPGQGGTEAFF. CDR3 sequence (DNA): TGTGCCAGCAGTCCAGGACAGGGAGGCACTGAAGCTTTCTTC.

CDR3 loop: CASSGRPGGAGQNTEAFF. The CDR3 DNA sequence: TGTGCCAGCAGCGGCCGGCCCGGGGGCGCGGGTCAGAACACTGAAGCTTTCTTT. The rearrangement links TRBV9 to TRBJ1-1, with D perhaps TRBD1 (6 bases). The germline V gene has CDR1 SGDLS and CDR2 YYNGEE. V shed 3 bases and J shed 1 base, with 22 bases lying between them. The CDR3 loop spans 18 amino acids. Using reference TRBV9 and TRBJ1-1 for the parts outside the CDR3, the full variable domain is DSGVTQTPKHLITATGQRVTLRCSPRSGDLSVYWYQQSLDQGLQFLIQYYNGEERAKGNILERFSAQQFPDLHSELNLSSLELGDSALYFCASSGRPGGAGQNTEAFFGQGTRLTVV.

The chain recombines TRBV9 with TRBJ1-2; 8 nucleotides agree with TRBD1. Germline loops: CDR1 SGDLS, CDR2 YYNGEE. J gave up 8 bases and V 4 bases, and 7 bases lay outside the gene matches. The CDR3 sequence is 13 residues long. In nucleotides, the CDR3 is TGTGCCAGCAGCCCTCGGACAGGGAGAGGCTACACCTTC. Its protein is CASSPRTGRGYTF.

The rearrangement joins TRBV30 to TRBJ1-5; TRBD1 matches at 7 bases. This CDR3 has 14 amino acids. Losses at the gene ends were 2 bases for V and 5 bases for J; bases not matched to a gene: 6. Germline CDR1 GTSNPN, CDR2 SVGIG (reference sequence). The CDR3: CAWSTTGFDQPQHF. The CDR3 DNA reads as TGTGCCTGGAGTACGACAGGGTTCGATCAGCCCCAGCATTTT.

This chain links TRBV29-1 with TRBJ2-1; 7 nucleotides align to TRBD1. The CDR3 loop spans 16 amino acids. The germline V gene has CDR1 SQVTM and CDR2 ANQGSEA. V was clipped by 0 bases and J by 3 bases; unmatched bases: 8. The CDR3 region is CSVEDDGTADYNEQFF. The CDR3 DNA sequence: TGCAGCGTTGAAGATGATGGGACAGCAGACTACAATGAGCAGTTCTTC.

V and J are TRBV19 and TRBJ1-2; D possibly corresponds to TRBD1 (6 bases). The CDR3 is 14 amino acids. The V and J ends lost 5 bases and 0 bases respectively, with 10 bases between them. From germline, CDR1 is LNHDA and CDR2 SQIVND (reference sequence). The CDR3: CASSLDSTNYGYTF. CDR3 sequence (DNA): TGTGCCAGTAGTCTGGACAGTACTAACTATGGCTACACCTTC.